The 9 T cell receptor beta chains in this list originate from one sample, sequenced in a study of OX40 agonist ivuxolimab in advanced cancers. TCRdb's copy holds only in-frame clones and misses some; the assay was immunoSEQ multiplex PCR. The sample holds approximately 67,000 clones, around four fifths seen once. The input for sequencing was CD4+ or CD8+ T cells sorted from blood, taken in a trial of the OX40 agonist ivuxolimab. These receptors all come from an adult with an advanced solid tumor such as melanoma, head and neck, liver or kidney cancer.

The table lists this clone with a few counts. This chain links TRBV29-1 with TRBJ2-7; 9 bases are a match to TRBD1. The V segment lost 5 bases and the J segment 5 bases; nucleotides outside the gene matches: 1. Germline assignment: CDR1 SQVTM and CDR2 ANQGSEA. This CDR3 is 11 amino acids long. This CDR3 reads CSVYRGHEQYF. The CDR3 DNA follows: TGCAGCGTTTACAGGGGGCACGAGCAGTACTTC.

This rearrangement joins TRBV5-4 to TRBJ1-4; 7 bases map to TRBD1. This CDR3 region has 15 residues. The junction had 7 bases not matched to a gene; V was cut back by 4 bases and J by 4 bases. CDR1 SGHNT and CDR2 YYREEE come from the germline V gene (reference sequence). Written as DNA, the CDR3 is TGTGCCAGCAGCGCCAACAGGGGTGGTAATGAAAAACTGTTTTTT. Protein product: CASSANRGGNEKLFF.

V usage is TRBV6-6 and J usage is TRBJ1-2; D gene ambiguous. The CDR3 covers 15 residues. V was cut by 7 bases and J by 4 bases, with 19 bases left in between. The germline V gene has CDR1 MNHNY and CDR2 SVGAGI (reference sequence). This CDR3 is CASTQGVDTGYGYTF. The CDR3 region has the DNA TGTGCCAGCACCCAAGGAGTTGACACTGGCTATGGCTACACCTTC.

The J gene is TRBJ2-1, the V gene TRBV2, with D tentatively TRBD1 (5 bases). With 7 bases removed from V and 9 bases from J, the gap between germline ends came to 16 bases. The CDR3 is made up of 13 amino acids. In germline, CDR1 is SNHLY, CDR2 FYNNEI. As DNA, the CDR3 is TGTGCCAGCACCTTAGTAGGGGTGGGTGAGCAGTTCTTC. It yields the protein CASTLVGVGEQFF. The full variable domain, rest sourced from reference TRBV2 and TRBJ2-1, is EPEVTQTPSHQVTQMGQEVILRCVPISNHLYFYWYRQILGQKVEFLVSFYNNEISEKSEIFDDQFSVERPDGSNFTLKIRSTKLEDSAMYFCASTLVGVGEQFFGPGTRLTVL.

The rearrangement links TRBV23-1 to TRBJ2-7; the match to TRBD2 covers 10 bases. TRBV23-1 is filed as an ORF, its function uncertain. V was pared by 6 bases and J by 4 bases, with 12 bases of the junction left unmatched. The CDR3 runs 16 residues. The CDR3 DNA reads TGCGCCAGCAGCCCCCTTGGGGGACTAGCGTTATACGAGCAGTACTTC. Translated, it gives CASSPLGGLALYEQYF.

The chain links TRBV5-1 to TRBJ2-3, with D perhaps matching TRBD2 (5 bases). Germline CDR1 SGHRS, CDR2 YFSETQ. The length of the CDR3 is 16 residues. The ends were cut back, 0 bases at V and 2 bases at J, with 13 bases in the middle. DNA of the CDR3: TGCGCCAGCAGCTTGGCCTCCCTAGCCAACACAGATACGCAGTATTTT. It yields the protein CASSLASLANTDTQYF.

The genes are TRBV5-1 and TRBJ2-7, with unresolved D. CDR3 length: 15 residues. CDR1 is SGHRS, CDR2 YFSETQ, per germline. V was cut by 5 bases and J by 0 bases, with 15 bases left in between. The DNA of the CDR3 is TGCGCCAGCAGTATTTCGCCTGCTAGCTCCTACGAGCAGTACTTC. Its translation is CASSISPASSYEQYF.

This clone showed up just a few times. The sample has other DNA sequences that encode this CDR3 too. V gene TRBV25-1 combines with J gene TRBJ1-3, with D unclear. CDR1 MGHDK and CDR2 SYGVNS come from the germline V gene. The CDR3 has 15 amino acids. The ends were cut back, 0 bases at V and 0 bases at J, with 6 bases in the middle. The CDR3 nucleotides read TGTGCCAGCAGTGAATACGGCAGCTCTGGAAACACCATATATTTT. Translating gives CASSEYGSSGNTIYF.

The CDR3 nucleotides read TGTGCCAGCACGCAAGAGGGAAGCTCCTACGAGCAGTACTTC. Residues: CASTQEGSSYEQYF. The V gene is TRBV7-9, the J gene TRBJ2-7, with TRBD2 as a possible D gene (5 bases). Trimming cost V 7 bases and J 0 bases, with 13 bases left between them. CDR3 length: 14 residues. The germline V gene encodes CDR1 SEHNR and CDR2 FQNEAQ (reference sequence).